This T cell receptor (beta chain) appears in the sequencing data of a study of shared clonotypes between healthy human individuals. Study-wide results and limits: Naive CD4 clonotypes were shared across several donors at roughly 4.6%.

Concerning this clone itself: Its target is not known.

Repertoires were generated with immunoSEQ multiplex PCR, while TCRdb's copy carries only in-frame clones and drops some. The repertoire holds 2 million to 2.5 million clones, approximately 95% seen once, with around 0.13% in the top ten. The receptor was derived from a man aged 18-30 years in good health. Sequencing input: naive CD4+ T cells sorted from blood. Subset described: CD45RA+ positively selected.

CDR3 amino acids: CASSLAGAAGQPQHF. The CDR3, as DNA: TGCGCCAGCAGCTTGGCCGGGGCGGCGGGACAGCCCCAGCATTTT. The gene calls are TRBV5-1 and TRBJ1-5, with a weak D call TRBD1 (5 bases). CDR3 length: 15 amino acids. The V end was cut by 0 bases, the J end by 7 bases, with 14 bases between. Germline V gene data show CDR1 as SGHRS and CDR2 as YFSETQ.